Presented here are 7 T cell receptor beta chains from one specimen sequenced in a study of chemoradiotherapy in HPV16-positive cancers. Generated by immunoSEQ multiplex PCR, the TCRdb table keeps only in-frame clones and is missing some. Of over 8,500 clones in the sample, 91% were seen once. The sequenced sample was blood, obtained from a patient who underwent chemoradiotherapy. These receptors all stem from a human donor with HPV-associated anogenital cancer.

The genes are TRBV2 and TRBJ2-2; no reliable D call. The germline gives CDR1 SNHLY, CDR2 FYNNEI. The CDR3 totals 12 residues. V lost 7 bases and J 1 base, leaving 4 bases between the germline ends. CDR3 amino acids: CASNENTGELFF. For the CDR3, the DNA is TGTGCCAGCAATGAGAACACCGGGGAGCTGTTTTTT.

The chain recombines TRBV11-2 with TRBJ1-1; D is perhaps TRBD1 (5 bases). Trimming cost V 5 bases and J 2 bases, with 9 bases left between them. Germline CDR1 and CDR2: SGHAT and FQNNGV. The CDR3 covers 13 residues. CDR3 region: CASSGGPNTEAFF. CDR3 nucleotides: TGTGCCAGCAGCGGGGGTCCCAACACTGAAGCTTTCTTT.

The chain is built from TRBV7-6 and TRBJ2-2, with 12 nucleotides matching TRBD2. CDR3 length: 15 residues. The germline V gene encodes CDR1 SGHVS and CDR2 FNYEAQ. V was clipped by 5 bases and J by 5 bases; unmatched bases: 3. The CDR3 DNA sequence: TGTGCCAGCAGCCCGGGGACTAGCGGGACCGGGGAGCTGTTTTTT. It translates to CASSPGTSGTGELFF.

The chain carries TRBV27 and TRBJ1-2, with 8 bases aligning to TRBD1. Germline V gene lookup returns CDR1 MNHEY and CDR2 SMNVEV (reference sequence). The ends lost 0 bases at V and 4 bases at J; junction bases unmatched: 4. This CDR3 spans 15 amino acids. The CDR3 DNA is TGTGCCAGCAGTTTATCTGGACAGGGTCCCTATGGCTACACCTTC. The encoded protein is CASSLSGQGPYGYTF.

This chain links TRBV5-1 with TRBJ2-3; 10 bases fit TRBD1. CDR1 and CDR2 (germline): SGHRS, YFSETQ. The CDR3 covers 16 residues. J was trimmed by 4 bases and V by 2 bases; bases with no gene match: 7. The CDR3 loop is CASSLKTGGLADTQYF. CDR3 sequence (DNA): TGCGCCAGCAGCTTAAAGACAGGGGGCTTAGCAGATACGCAGTATTTT.

The chain couples TRBV14 to TRBJ1-4, with D maybe TRBD1 (6 bases). CDR1 SGHDN and CDR2 FVKESK come from the germline V gene. Trimming took off 4 bases at V and 4 bases at J, with 13 bases between the two ends. The length of the CDR3 is 15 residues. The CDR3: CASSLRGPLNEKLFF. Written as DNA, the CDR3 is TGTGCCAGCAGCCTCCGGGGGCCCCTTAATGAAAAACTGTTTTTT.

The chain uses TRBV9 and TRBJ2-1, with D tentatively TRBD2 (5 bases). The CDR3 is 13 residues long. From germline, CDR1 is SGDLS and CDR2 YYNGEE. V was shortened by 0 bases and J by 8 bases, with 9 bases between the two germline ends. The CDR3 DNA reads as TGTGCCAGCAGCGTAGATGCCGGGGATGAGCAGTTCTTC. This encodes CASSVDAGDEQFF.